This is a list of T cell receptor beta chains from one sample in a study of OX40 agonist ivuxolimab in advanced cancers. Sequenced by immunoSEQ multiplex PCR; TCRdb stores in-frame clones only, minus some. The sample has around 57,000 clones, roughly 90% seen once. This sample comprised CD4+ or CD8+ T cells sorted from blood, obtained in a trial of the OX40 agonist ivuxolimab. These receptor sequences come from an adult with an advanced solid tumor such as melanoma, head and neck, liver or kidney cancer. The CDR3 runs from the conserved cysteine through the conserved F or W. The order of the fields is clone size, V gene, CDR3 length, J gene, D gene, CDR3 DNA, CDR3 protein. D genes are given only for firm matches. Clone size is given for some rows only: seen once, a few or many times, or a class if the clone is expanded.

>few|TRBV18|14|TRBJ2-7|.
TGTGCCAGCTCCCTTAGCGGTCCCTCCTACGAGCAGTACTTC
CASSLSGPSYEQYF
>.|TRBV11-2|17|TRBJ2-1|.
TGTGCCAGCAGCTTCCCTGGCAGGGGAATCGGGTACAATGAGCAGTTCTTC
CASSFPGRGIGYNEQFF
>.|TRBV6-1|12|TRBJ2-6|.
TGTGCCAGCAGTGCTGGGGCCAACGTCCTGACTTTC
CASSAGANVLTF
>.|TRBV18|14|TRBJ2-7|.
TGTGCCAGCTCACCTGGAGGGGACCCCTACGAGCAGTACTTC
CASSPGGDPYEQYF
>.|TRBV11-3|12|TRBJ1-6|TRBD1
TGTGCCAGCAGTTGGGACAGATCAACCCTCCACTTT
CASSWDRSTLHF
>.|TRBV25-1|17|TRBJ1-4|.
TGTGCCAGCAGTGAATGGGGCAGCAGCGCAACTAATGAAAAACTGTTTTTT
CASSEWGSSATNEKLFF
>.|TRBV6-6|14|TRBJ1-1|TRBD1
TGTGCCAGCAGTGCGCCAGGGGGTAACACTGAAGCTTTCTTT
CASSAPGGNTEAFF
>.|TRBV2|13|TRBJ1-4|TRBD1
TGTGCCAGCAGTGGGGACAGGGCTGAAAAACTGTTTTTT
CASSGDRAEKLFF
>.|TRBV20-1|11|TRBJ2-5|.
TGCAGTGCCGAGAGGGGGGAGACCCAGTACTTC
CSAERGETQYF
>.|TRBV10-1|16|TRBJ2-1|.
TGCGCCAGCAGTGAAACGAGTAGGGCGGGTTACAATGAGCAGTTCTTC
CASSETSRAGYNEQFF
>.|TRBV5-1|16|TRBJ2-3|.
TGCGCCAGCAGCTTGGACGAGCAGACTCGCACAGATACGCAGTATTTT
CASSLDEQTRTDTQYF
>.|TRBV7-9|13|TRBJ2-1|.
TGTGCCAGCAGCTTACGGTTAAGTGCGAAGCAGTTCTTC
CASSLRLSAKQFF
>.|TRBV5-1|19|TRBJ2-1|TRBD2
TGCGCCAGCAGCTTTGGTGCGGGAGGTCCGGGTCGCTCCTACAATGAGCAGTTCTTC
CASSFGAGGPGRSYNEQFF
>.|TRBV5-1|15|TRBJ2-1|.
TGCGCCAGCAATGTCCAGCGGAGCTCCTACAATGAGCAGTTCTTC
CASNVQRSSYNEQFF
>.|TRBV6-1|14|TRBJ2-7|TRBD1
TGTGCCAGCAGTGGGCGGACAGGGGCCTACGAGCAGTACTTC
CASSGRTGAYEQYF
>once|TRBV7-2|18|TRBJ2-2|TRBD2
TGTGCCAGCAGCTTAGGGTTTAGGGGGACTAGCGGGACCGGGGAGCTGTTTTTT
CASSLGFRGTSGTGELFF
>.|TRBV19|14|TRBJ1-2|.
TGTGCCAGTAGTATAAGGCAGGACGGCCGATTCTGCACCTTC
CASSIRQDGRFCTF
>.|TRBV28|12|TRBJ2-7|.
TGTGCCAGCGGAAGGACCTCCTACGAGCAGTACTTC
CASGRTSYEQYF
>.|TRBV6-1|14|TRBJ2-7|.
TGTGCCAGCTCTTTGGGGAATACAATCTACGAGCAGTACTTC
CASSLGNTIYEQYF
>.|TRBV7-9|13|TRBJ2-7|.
TGTGCCAGCAGCAGAATCGGGGGAGGCGAGCAGTACTTC
CASSRIGGGEQYF
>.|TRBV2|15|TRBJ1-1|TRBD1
TGTGCCAGCAGTGAGGCGACAGGGGTGAACACTGAAGCTTTCTTT
CASSEATGVNTEAFF
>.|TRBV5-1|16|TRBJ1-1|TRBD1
TGCGCCAGCAGCCCTCCGGGCAGGGGGGTCTACACTGAAGCTTTCTTT
CASSPPGRGVYTEAFF
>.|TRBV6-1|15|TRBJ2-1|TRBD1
TGTGCCAGCAGTGAAGAGGGACAGGGGTACAATGAGCAGTTCTTC
CASSEEGQGYNEQFF
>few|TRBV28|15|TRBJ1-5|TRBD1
TGTGCCAGCAGTGGAAGAGGGACAGACAATCAGCCCCAGCATTTT
CASSGRGTDNQPQHF
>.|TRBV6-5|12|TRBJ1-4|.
TGTGCCAGCAGCGTGCTAAATGAAAAACTGTTTTTT
CASSVLNEKLFF
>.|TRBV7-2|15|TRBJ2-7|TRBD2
TGTGCCAGCGGCCAGATAGCGGGAGGCCTATACGAGCAGTACTTC
CASGQIAGGLYEQYF
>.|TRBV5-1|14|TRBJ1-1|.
TGCGCCAGCAGCTTGGATGCGGGGGGCACTGAAGCTTTCTTT
CASSLDAGGTEAFF
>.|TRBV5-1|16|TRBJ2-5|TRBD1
TGCGCCAGCAGCTTAGGGACAGGAGGTGGGCAAGAGACCCAGTACTTC
CASSLGTGGGQETQYF
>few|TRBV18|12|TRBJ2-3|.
TGTGCCAGCTCACCACGTCGAGATACGCAGTATTTT
CASSPRRDTQYF
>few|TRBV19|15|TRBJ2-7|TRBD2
TGTGCCAGTAGTATCGGACTAGCGGGAGCCTACGAGCAGTACTTC
CASSIGLAGAYEQYF
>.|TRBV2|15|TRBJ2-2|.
TGTGCCAGCAGTGAAGGCAGATTGAACACCGGGGAGCTGTTTTTT
CASSEGRLNTGELFF
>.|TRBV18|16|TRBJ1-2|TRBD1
TGTGCCAGCTCACCCTCCACCGGGACAGGGGACTATGGCTACACCTTC
CASSPSTGTGDYGYTF
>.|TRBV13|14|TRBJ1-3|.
TGTGCCAGCAGCTTAATCAGGGACGGAAACACCATATATTTT
CASSLIRDGNTIYF
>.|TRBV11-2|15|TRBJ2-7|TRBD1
TGTGCCAGCAGCACTACTAGGACAGGGGGCTACGAGCAGTACTTC
CASSTTRTGGYEQYF
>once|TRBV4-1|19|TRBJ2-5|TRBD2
TGCGCCAGCAGCCTACCGAACCTAGCGGGAGAAGCCTCACAAGAGACCCAGTACTTC
CASSLPNLAGEASQETQYF
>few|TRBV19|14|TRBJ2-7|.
TGTGCCAGTAGTGGCGGGATCTGGTCACCCGAGCAGTACTTC
CASSGGIWSPEQYF
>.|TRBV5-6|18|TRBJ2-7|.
TGTGCCAGCAGCTTGGATATCCGGGATCCTACGCGGGAATACGAGCAGTACTTC
CASSLDIRDPTREYEQYF
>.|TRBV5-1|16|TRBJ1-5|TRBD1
TGCGCCAGCAGGCCGGGACAGGGTGATAGCAATCAGCCCCAGCATTTT
CASRPGQGDSNQPQHF
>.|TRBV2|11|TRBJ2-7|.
TGTGCCAGCAGTCTCTACTACGAGCAGTACTTC
CASSLYYEQYF
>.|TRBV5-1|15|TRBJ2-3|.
TGCGCCAGCAGCTTGGCCACCGGAGGGACAGATACGCAGTATTTT
CASSLATGGTDTQYF
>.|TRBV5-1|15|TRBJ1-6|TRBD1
TGCGCCAGCAGAGGCGGACAGGGGAATAATTCACCCCTCCACTTT
CASRGGQGNNSPLHF
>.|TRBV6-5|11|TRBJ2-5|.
TGTGCCAGCAGTTATTTTGGAGCGACGTACTTC
CASSYFGATYF
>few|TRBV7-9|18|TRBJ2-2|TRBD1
TGTGCCAGCAGCTTACTACGGGGGAAACAGGGGGACACCGGGGAGCTGTTTTTT
CASSLLRGKQGDTGELFF